The source of this T cell receptor (beta chain) is a study of regulatory T cells in long-lasting Graves disease. CDR3 regions were amplified by Arm-PCR using iRepertoire HTBI primers to build TCR beta libraries. TCRdb re-called the multiplex PCR reads with MiXCR, one entry per CDR3 protein. Here the sample spans 300,000 to 400,000 distinct CDR3 sequences, approximately 16% being singletons. Overall study findings and caveats: Under persistent disease, TRBV28, TRBJ1-2 and TRBJ2-5 were used preferentially.

Time point of the sample: newly diagnosed GD, antithyroid drugs for less than 3 months. RNA isolated from PBMCs was used to make the TCR library. At least ten counts were recorded for this clonotype. Its matching antigen is unknown. CDR1 is SNHLY, CDR2 FYNNEI, per germline. Trimming shortened V by 3 bases and J by 1 base, and 9 bases separated the two germline ends. This CDR3 region has 14 residues. This same sample was also part of a study on T cells in Graves' hyperthyroidism and ophthalmopathy. Per that paper: Diagnoses rested on clinical symptoms, serum thyroxine and TRAb, thyroid ultrasound and orbital computed tomography.

The specimen comprised peripheral blood mononuclear cells (PBMCs), sampled at new diagnosis, from a patient treated with antithyroid drugs. This sequence originates from a man aged 35-49 years with Graves disease. The V gene is TRBV2, the J gene TRBJ1-1; D remains ambiguous. Here the CDR3 reads CASSDNSWNTEAFF. The CDR3 DNA is TGTGCCAGCAGTGATAACAGCTGGAACACTGAAGCTTTCTTT.